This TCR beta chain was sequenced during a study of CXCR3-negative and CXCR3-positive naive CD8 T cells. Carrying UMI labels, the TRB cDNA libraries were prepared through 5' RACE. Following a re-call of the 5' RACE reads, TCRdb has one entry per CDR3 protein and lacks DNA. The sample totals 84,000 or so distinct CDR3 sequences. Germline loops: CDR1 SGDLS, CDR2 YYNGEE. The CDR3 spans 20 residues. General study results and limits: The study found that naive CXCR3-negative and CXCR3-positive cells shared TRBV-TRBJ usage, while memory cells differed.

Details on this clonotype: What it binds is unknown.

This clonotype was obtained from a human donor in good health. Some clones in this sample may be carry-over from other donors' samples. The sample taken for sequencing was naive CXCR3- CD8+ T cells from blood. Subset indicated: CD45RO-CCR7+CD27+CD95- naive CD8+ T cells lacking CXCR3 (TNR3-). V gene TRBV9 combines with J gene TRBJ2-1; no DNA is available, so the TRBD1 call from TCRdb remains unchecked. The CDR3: CASSPSGQGFPTRSSNEQFF.